What follows are 6 T cell receptor beta chains derived from one specimen sequenced in a study of CD8 T cells in ankylosing spondylitis. Overall study findings and caveats: What seemed typical of ankylosing spondylitis blood was a TCR beta motif built from about 8 highly homologous variants.

From the 5' RACE reads, TCRdb called clonotypes with MiXCR, one entry per CDR3 protein. The sample includes 220,000 or so distinct CDR3 sequences, 18% of them seen just once. The antigens of these receptors remain unknown. The sequenced sample consisted of blood, either unsorted or a sorted T cell fraction (not recorded which). The receptors derive from a male donor with ankylosing spondylitis.

This clonotype has more than one count but fewer than ten. The gene calls are TRBV12-3 or TRBV12-4 and TRBJ2-1, with D unclear. V dropped 4 bases and J dropped 2 bases, with 6 bases sitting between them. The CDR3 has 13 residues. The CDR3 loop reads CASSYNPYNEQFF. The CDR3 coding sequence is TGTGCCAGCAGTTACAACCCCTACAATGAGCAGTTCTTC.

The genes are TRBV11-2 and TRBJ2-1, with TRBD2 as a possible D gene (6 bases). CDR3 length: 12 amino acids. V lost 5 bases to trimming and J lost 14 bases, with 16 bases between them. From germline, CDR1 is SGHAT and CDR2 FQNNGV. The chain's CDR3 is CASSPGLGIEFF. The DNA of the CDR3 is TGTGCCAGCAGCCCGGGACTGGGAATTGAGTTCTTC.

This clonotype was picked up one time. V is TRBV5-6 and J is TRBJ2-7, with a weak D call TRBD1 (6 bases). Germline V gene lookup returns CDR1 SGHDT and CDR2 YYEEEE. CDR3 length: 16 residues. V gave up 4 bases and J gave up 3 bases, with 20 bases separating them. CDR3 residues: CASSVGPTGDDYEQYF. The CDR3, as DNA: TGTGCCAGCAGCGTGGGCCCGACAGGCGATGACTACGAGCAGTACTTC.

About this clonotype itself: A read error may produce the germline difference seen at one junction end. This chain joins TRBV7-2 and TRBJ2-7; D is unresolved. CDR1 is SGHTA, CDR2 FQGNSA, per germline. The CDR3 is 14 amino acids. In nucleotides, the CDR3 is TGTGCCAGCAGTTTAGGCGGCGGAAACTACGAGCAGTACTTC. Translation: CASSLGGGNYEQYF.

This clonotype was observed a handful of times. The chain is built from TRBV30 and TRBJ2-1, with 9 bases identical to TRBD2. This CDR3 comprises 12 residues. Germline CDR1 reads GTSNPN; CDR2 reads SVGIG (reference sequence). Germline trimming cut 0 bases from V and 10 bases from J; bases unmatched to any gene: 1. The CDR3 loop reads CAWSVAGGEQFF. The CDR3 DNA is TGTGCCTGGAGTGTAGCGGGGGGAGAGCAGTTCTTC.

In its sample, this clonotype was seen a few times. The chain carries TRBV7-3 and TRBJ2-5; D not certain. Germline V gene data show CDR1 as SGHTA and CDR2 as FQGTGA. Between the trimmed V and J ends, which lost 2 bases and 2 bases, there was a span of 6 bases. CDR3 size: 13 residues. The CDR3 nucleotides are TGTGCCAGCAGCTTAGAACCGCAAGAGACCCAGTACTTC. This codes for CASSLEPQETQYF. The whole variable domain, remainder taken from reference TRBV7-3 and TRBJ2-5, is GAGVSQTPSNKVTEKGKYVELRCDPISGHTALYWYRQSLGQGPEFLIYFQGTGAADDSGLPNDRFFAVRPEGSVSTLKIQRTERGDSAVYLCASSLEPQETQYFGPGTRLLVL.